This T cell receptor (beta chain) was found in a study of siplizumab effects on memory and regulatory T cells (dated by TCRdb to the late 2010s). Study-level background: The study examined how the anti-CD2 antibody siplizumab affects alloreactive T-cell subsets in allogeneic mixed lymphocyte reactions built from human PBMCs.

V lost 5 bases and J lost 8 bases; the stretch between them is 22 bases long. In the germline V gene (reference sequence), CDR1 corresponds to SEHNR and CDR2 to FQNEAQ. The CDR3 numbers 16 residues from cysteine through phenylalanine. The sequence is cut down to CDR3 DNA, 48 bases in frame from base 1. TCRbeta CDR3 sequencing was performed on sorted unstimulated T cells and on proliferating T cells recovered from mixed lymphocyte reactions. Fresh whole blood from about eleven HLA-typed healthy donors served as the source for isolating PBMCs. Paper-wide results and their limitations: The suppressive function of proliferating Tregs from siplizumab cultures was not functionally confirmed. The cumulative frequency of alloreactive sequences traceable to unstimulated CD4+ memory T cells was significantly reduced by siplizumab. For roughly 80-95% of proliferating CD4+ or CD8+ clones, no naive or memory phenotype could be assigned. Among mappable alloreactive CD4+ clones, the Treg-derived fraction averaged approximately 69% with siplizumab versus 26.9% in control reactions. Unstimulated naive T cells appeared more diverse than memory T cells, and naive cells seemed to contribute substantially to the alloresponse. Sequences below about 10^-5 frequency were poorly captured, so only a minor fraction of alloreactive clones could be mapped to unstimulated subsets.

Details on this clone: The specificity of this receptor is unknown. One base away there is no much larger clone; base qualities are not given.

The library came from the immunoSEQ multiplex PCR assay. Some 100,000 TCR templates per sample were assayed by the deep sequencing platform. Genomic DNA extracted from sorted T cells was used for TCRbeta CDR3 sequencing. On the study's bioinformatics: The R programming language was used for clonal analysis of TCRbeta CDR3 data. Unstimulated samples were compared with post-reaction CFSE-low samples to define alloreactive CD4+ and CD8+ clones. Regulatory or non-regulatory origin of alloreactive CD4+ clones was assigned by matching sequences to the sorted unstimulated Treg and non-Treg repertoires. TCRdb re-hosts the immuneACCESS table, in-frame sequences only. Its copies lack some clones; in the studies checked, an unresolved V gene accounts for under half of them, and the cause for the rest is not known. From that table come the V and J calls and clone size; the DNA was used to work out D and trimming. The sample data list tens of thousands of clones, and under 95% of these were observed just once. 5.5% to 7.5% of the sample belongs to the ten largest clones.

Sequences were obtained from CD8+ T cells sorted from blood. The chain is encoded by TRBV7-9 joined to TRBJ2-1; D gene: possibly TRBD2, on 6 matching bases. The clonotype comes from a human donor in good health. The sequenced DNA: TGTGCCAGCAGCCCGCCGACGGGGGATGGTCGCGATGAGCAGTTCTTC. Its product reads: CASSPPTGDGRDEQFF.